The 13 T cell receptor beta chains presented below share a single source sample, sequenced in a study of cytomegalovirus exposure and HLA in healthy donors (dated by TCRdb to the late 2010s). The library was produced with the immunoSEQ multiplex PCR assay. The multiplex PCR relied on a mix of 60 forward primers for TCR Vbeta segments and 13 reverse primers for TCR Jbeta segments. TCRdb holds this immuneACCESS table with in-frame rearrangements only. Some clones are missing; in checked studies, unresolved V genes explain under half, and the rest has no known cause. The sample table holds around 260,000 clones, of which 75% to 85% were seen once. About 0.3% of the sample comes from the top ten. Sequenced input: PBMCs. These receptors were taken from a girl between 2 and 10 years old in good health and CMV-seronegative.

The count of this clone is one. J is TRBJ2-3 and V is TRBV9, with TRBD1 matching over 7 bases. The ends lost 3 bases at V and 4 bases at J; junction bases unmatched: 8. Germline-derived CDR1 and CDR2 are SGDLS and YYNGEE. The length of the CDR3 is 15 residues. The CDR3 loop reads CASSARQGESDTQYF. The CDR3 DNA sequence: TGTGCCAGCAGCGCCCGCCAGGGGGAGTCAGATACGCAGTATTTT.

The genes are TRBV28 and TRBJ2-1; 8 bases are shared with TRBD2. The CDR3 loop spans 18 amino acids. J was trimmed by 4 bases and V by 5 bases; bases with no gene match: 16. Looked up from germline, CDR1 is MDHEN and CDR2 is SYDVKM. CDR3 protein: CASSPRLTGGLVYNEQFF. The CDR3 coding sequence is TGTGCCAGCAGTCCGCGATTAACGGGAGGGCTAGTGTACAATGAGCAGTTCTTC.

V usage is TRBV5-1 and J usage is TRBJ2-2, with D possibly matching TRBD1 (6 bases). V lost 3 bases, J lost 1 base, and 13 bases lay in between. Germline V CDR1 and CDR2: SGHRS, YFSETQ. The CDR3 spans 16 residues. The CDR3 DNA is TGCGCCAGCAGCTCCAACCCGACAGGGAACACCGGGGAGCTGTTTTTT. It encodes CASSSNPTGNTGELFF. Filled out from reference TRBV5-1 and TRBJ2-2, the complete variable domain reads KAGVTQTPRYLIKTRGQQVTLSCSPISGHRSVSWYQQTPGQGLQFLFEYFSETQRNKGNFPGRFSGRQFSNSRSEMNVSTLELGDSALYLCASSSNPTGNTGELFFGEGSRLTVL.

The V call is TRBV5-1, the J call TRBJ1-5; the D gene is possibly TRBD1 (5 bases). Per germline, CDR1 SGHRS and CDR2 YFSETQ. V was trimmed by 5 bases and J by 0 bases, leaving 12 bases between them. There are 15 residues in the CDR3. This CDR3 is CASRTGPYSNQPQHF. CDR3 coding DNA: TGCGCCAGCAGAACAGGCCCTTATAGCAATCAGCCCCAGCATTTT.

This clone appeared once. One end of the junction is discordant with germline, which a read error may explain. This chain joins TRBV7-9 and TRBJ1-2, with a weak D call TRBD1 (5 bases). Germline V lookup: CDR1 SEHNR, CDR2 FQNEAQ (reference sequence). The CDR3 loop spans 18 amino acids. Here the CDR3 reads CSSLPQNLRPGGNYGYTF. CDR3 nucleotide sequence: TGTTCCAGCCTACCACAAAACCTCCGGCCCGGGGGTAACTATGGCTACACCTTC. Full variable domain (outside the CDR3, taken from reference TRBV7-9 and TRBJ1-2): DTGVSQNPRHKITKRGQNVTFRCDPISEHNRLYWYRQTLGQGPEFLTYFQNEAQLEKSRLLSDRFSAERPKGSFSTLEIQRTEQGDSAMYLCSSLPQNLRPGGNYGYTFGSGTRLTVV.

This chain joins TRBV30 and TRBJ2-7; TRBD2 might be the D (5 bases). The CDR3 totals 12 residues. Germline CDR1 GTSNPN, CDR2 SVGIG (reference sequence). V lost 3 bases and J lost 6, with 12 bases in between. The CDR3: CAWSRESGEQYF. The CDR3 bases are TGTGCCTGGAGCCGTGAGAGCGGCGAGCAGTACTTC. The full variable domain, completed using reference TRBV30 and TRBJ2-7, is SQTIHQWPATLVQPVGSPLSLECTVEGTSNPNLYWYRQAAGRGLQLLFYSVGIGQISSEVPQNLSASRPQDRQFILSSKKLLLSDSGFYLCAWSRESGEQYFGPGTRLTVT.

V and J are TRBV7-8 and TRBJ1-1; the match to TRBD1 covers 10 bases. Germline CDR1 is SGHVS and CDR2 is FQNEAQ. The V and J ends lost 3 bases and 0 bases, in that order; junction bases with no gene match: 7. CDR3 size: 17 residues. CDR3 sequence (DNA): TGTGCCAGCAGCTTCCCGGGACAGGGGATTATGAACACTGAAGCTTTCTTT. Translated: CASSFPGQGIMNTEAFF.

V gene TRBV5-1 combines with J gene TRBJ2-7; tentatively, D is TRBD1 (6 bases). CDR1 is SGHRS, CDR2 YFSETQ, per germline. V gave up 0 bases and J gave up 4 bases, with 14 bases separating them. The CDR3 extends over 15 amino acids. CDR3 residues: CASSLDLGGKYEQYF. CDR3 bases: TGCGCCAGCAGCTTGGACCTTGGGGGCAAGTACGAGCAGTACTTC.

This chain links TRBV6-5 with TRBJ1-2; D is unclear. V lost 5 bases to trimming and J lost 4 bases, with 17 bases between them. Germline values: CDR1 MNHEY, CDR2 SVGAGI. This CDR3 has 15 residues. The DNA for the CDR3 is TGTGCCAGCAGTCCCCCCGGCAGGCTGAGCTATGGCTACACCTTC. It translates to CASSPPGRLSYGYTF.

V and J are TRBV15 and TRBJ1-5; perhaps TRBD1 as D (5 bases). Germline CDR1 and CDR2: LNHNV and YYDKDF (reference sequence). Trimming stripped 1 base from V and 7 bases from J, with 14 bases between. This CDR3 has 15 residues. The CDR3 nucleotides read TGTGCCACCAGCAGAGGTCAAGAAAGGGGACAGCCCCAGCATTTT. This sequence encodes CATSRGQERGQPQHF.

The V and J genes are TRBV7-8 and TRBJ1-1, with D hard to call. Trimming removed 6 bases from V and 0 bases from J, with 26 bases in between. Per germline, CDR1 SGHVS and CDR2 FQNEAQ. This CDR3 has 19 residues. The CDR3 spells CASRPTTATTSELNTEAFF. CDR3 DNA sequence: TGTGCCAGCAGACCTACGACGGCGACGACGAGCGAACTGAACACTGAAGCTTTCTTT.

This chain connects TRBV11-2 to TRBJ2-7, with TRBD2 matching 12 bases. J lost 4 bases, V lost 0 bases, and 10 bases had no gene match. This CDR3 comprises 18 residues. Per the germline V gene, CDR1 is SGHAT and CDR2 is FQNNGV. The CDR3 spells CASSLDPLAGGPWYEQYF. CDR3 DNA sequence: TGTGCCAGCAGCTTAGATCCTCTAGCGGGAGGGCCTTGGTACGAGCAGTACTTC. Full variable domain (outside the CDR3, taken from reference TRBV11-2 and TRBJ2-7): EAGVAQSPRYKIIEKRQSVAFWCNPISGHATLYWYQQILGQGPKLLIQFQNNGVVDDSQLPKDRFSAERLKGVDSTLKIQPAKLEDSAVYLCASSLDPLAGGPWYEQYFGPGTRLTVT.

The rearrangement uses TRBV28 and TRBJ1-1; D is unclear. The CDR3 length is 13 residues. Trimming took 7 bases from V and 6 from J, leaving 15 bases between them. The germline CDR1 and CDR2 sequences are MDHEN and SYDVKM. CDR3 sequence reads: CASNEIPHSEAFF. The CDR3 nucleotides are TGTGCCAGCAACGAAATCCCTCACTCTGAAGCTTTCTTT.